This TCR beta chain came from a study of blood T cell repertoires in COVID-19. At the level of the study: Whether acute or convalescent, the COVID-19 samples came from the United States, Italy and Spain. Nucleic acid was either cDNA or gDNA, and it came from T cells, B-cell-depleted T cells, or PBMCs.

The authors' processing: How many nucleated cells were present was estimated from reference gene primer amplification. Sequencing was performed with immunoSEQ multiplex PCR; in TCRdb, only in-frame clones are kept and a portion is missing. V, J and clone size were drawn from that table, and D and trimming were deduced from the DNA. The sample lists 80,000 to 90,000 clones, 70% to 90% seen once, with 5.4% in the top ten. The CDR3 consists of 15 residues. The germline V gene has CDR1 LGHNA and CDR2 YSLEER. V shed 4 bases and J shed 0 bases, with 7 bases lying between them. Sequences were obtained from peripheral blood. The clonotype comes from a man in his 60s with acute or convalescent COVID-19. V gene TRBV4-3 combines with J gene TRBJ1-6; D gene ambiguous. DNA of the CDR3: TGCGCCAGCAGCCCGGGTAGCTCCTATAATTCACCCCTCCACTTT. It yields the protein CASSPGSSYNSPLHF.